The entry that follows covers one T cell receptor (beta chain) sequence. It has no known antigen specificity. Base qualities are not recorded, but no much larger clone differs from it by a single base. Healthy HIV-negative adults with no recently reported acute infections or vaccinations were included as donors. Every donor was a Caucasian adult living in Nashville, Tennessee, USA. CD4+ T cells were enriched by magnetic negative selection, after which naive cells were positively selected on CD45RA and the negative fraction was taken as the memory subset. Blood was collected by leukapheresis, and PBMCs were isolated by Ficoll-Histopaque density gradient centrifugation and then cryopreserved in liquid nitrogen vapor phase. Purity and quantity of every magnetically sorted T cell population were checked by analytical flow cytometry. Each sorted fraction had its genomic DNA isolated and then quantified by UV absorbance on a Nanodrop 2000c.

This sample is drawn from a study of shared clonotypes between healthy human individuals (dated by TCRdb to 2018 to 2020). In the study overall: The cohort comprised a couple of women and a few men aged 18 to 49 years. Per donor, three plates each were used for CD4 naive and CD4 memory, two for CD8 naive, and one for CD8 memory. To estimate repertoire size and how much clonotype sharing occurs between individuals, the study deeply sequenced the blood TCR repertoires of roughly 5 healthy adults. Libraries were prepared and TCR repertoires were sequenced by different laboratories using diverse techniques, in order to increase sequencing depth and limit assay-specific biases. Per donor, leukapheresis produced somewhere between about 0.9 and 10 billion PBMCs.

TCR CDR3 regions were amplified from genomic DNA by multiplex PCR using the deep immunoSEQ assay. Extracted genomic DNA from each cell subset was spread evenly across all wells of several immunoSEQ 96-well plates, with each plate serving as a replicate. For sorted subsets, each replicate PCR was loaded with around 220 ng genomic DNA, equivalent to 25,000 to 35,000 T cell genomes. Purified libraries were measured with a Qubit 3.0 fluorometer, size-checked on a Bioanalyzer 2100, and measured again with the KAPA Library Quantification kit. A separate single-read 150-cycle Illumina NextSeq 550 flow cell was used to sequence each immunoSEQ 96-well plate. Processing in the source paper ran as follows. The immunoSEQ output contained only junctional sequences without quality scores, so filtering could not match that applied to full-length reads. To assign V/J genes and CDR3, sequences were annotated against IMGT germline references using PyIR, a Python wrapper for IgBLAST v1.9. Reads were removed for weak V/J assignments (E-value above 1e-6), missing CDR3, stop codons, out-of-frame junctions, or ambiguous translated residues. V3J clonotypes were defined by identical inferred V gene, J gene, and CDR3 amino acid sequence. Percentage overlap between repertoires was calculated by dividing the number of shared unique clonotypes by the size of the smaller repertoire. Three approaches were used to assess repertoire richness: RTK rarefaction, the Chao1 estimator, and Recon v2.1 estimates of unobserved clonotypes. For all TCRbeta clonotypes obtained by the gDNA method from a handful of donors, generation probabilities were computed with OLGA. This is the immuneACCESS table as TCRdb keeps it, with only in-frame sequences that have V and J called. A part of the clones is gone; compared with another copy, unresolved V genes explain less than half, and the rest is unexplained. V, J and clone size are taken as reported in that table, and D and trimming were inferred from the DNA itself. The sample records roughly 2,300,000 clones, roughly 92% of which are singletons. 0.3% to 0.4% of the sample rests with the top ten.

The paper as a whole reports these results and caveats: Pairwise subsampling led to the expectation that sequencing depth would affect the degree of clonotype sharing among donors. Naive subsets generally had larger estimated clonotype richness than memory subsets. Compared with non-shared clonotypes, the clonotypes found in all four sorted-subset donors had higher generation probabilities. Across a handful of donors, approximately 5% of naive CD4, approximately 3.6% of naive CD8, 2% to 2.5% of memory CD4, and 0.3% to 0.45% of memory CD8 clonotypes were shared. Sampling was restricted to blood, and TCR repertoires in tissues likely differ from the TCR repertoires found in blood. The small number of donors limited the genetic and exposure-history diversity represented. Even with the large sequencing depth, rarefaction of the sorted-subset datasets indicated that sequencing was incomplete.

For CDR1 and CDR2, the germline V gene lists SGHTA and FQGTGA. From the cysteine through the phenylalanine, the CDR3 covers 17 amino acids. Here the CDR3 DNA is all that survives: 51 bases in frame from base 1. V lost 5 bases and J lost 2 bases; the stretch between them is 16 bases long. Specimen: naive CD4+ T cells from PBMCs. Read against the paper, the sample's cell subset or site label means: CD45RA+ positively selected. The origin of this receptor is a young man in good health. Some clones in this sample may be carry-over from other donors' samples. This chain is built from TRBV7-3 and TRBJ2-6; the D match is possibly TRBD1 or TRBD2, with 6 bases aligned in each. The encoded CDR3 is CASSPQGGWAGANVLTF. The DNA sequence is TGTGCCAGCAGCCCTCAAGGGGGGTGGGCTGGGGCCAACGTCCTGACTTTC.